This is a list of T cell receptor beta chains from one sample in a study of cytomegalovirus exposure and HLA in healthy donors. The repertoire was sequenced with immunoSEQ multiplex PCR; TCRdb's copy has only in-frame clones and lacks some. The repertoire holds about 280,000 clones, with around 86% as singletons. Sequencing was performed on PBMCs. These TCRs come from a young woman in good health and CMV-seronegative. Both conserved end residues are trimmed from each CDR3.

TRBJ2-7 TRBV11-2 ASSSSRGSGAYEQY
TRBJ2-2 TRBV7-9 ASSREQGRTGELF
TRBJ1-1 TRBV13 ASSPRGVNTEAF
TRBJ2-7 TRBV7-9 ASSPRGSGQPYEQY
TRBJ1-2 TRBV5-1 ASSSPGQGVPQLAYGYT
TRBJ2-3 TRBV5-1 ASKSGGRKTDTQY
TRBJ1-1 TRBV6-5 ASSPGTPMNTEAF
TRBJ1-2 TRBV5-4 ASSSRDRDGLGYT
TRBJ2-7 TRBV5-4 ASSLAAGALSYEQY
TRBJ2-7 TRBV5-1 ASSPQDREQY
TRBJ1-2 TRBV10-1 ASSDDRGQGYT
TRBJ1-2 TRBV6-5 ASSYSWQGHDGYT
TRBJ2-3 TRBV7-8 ASSFKLAGAVSTDTQY
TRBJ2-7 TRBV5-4 ASSPGVAGSYEQY
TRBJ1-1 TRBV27 ASSYSPGDEAF
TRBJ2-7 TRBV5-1 ASSLEAGGNREQY
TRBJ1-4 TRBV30 AWSLRQGRREKLF
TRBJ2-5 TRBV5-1 ASSQQTGGGRETQY
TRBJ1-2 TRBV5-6 ASSLGDRAYGYT
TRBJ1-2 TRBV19 ASSIDVEGSLGYT
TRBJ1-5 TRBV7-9 ASSRTGYEYQPQH
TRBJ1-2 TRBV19 ASTPGTGGGYT
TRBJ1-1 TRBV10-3 AISEGTGDTEAF
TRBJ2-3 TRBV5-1 ASSLLPSGSTDTQY